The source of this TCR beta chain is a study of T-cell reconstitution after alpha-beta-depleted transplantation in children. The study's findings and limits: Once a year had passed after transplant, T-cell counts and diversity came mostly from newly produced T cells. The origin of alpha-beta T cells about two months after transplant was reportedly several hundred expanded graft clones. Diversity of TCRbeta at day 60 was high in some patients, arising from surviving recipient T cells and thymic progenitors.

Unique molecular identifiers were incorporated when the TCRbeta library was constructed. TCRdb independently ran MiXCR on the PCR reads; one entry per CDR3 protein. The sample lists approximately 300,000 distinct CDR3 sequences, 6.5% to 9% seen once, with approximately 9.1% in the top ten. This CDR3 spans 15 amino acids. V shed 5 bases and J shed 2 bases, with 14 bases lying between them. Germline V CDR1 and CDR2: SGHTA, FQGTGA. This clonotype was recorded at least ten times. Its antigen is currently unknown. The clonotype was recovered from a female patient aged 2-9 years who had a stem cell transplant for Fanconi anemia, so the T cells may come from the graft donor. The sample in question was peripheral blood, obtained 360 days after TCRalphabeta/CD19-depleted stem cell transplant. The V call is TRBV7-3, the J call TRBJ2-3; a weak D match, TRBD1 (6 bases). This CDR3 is CASSPQGKDTDTQYF. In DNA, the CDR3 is TGTGCCAGCAGCCCGCAGGGGAAAGACACAGATACGCAGTATTTT.